This record covers a single T cell receptor beta chain. The sample holds a few counts of this clone. Its cognate antigen has yet to be identified. No clone much larger than this one lies a single base away; base qualities are absent. The sample originates from a study of cytomegalovirus exposure and HLA in healthy donors (dated by TCRdb to 2016 to 2017). About the full investigation: An earlier analysis of 587 of the donors reported more than 250 Gb of sequence data and some 100 million unique TCR beta sequences from 150 million to 200 million T cells. Among some 400 genotyped donors of the cohort, an average of about 240,000 unique TCR beta nucleotide sequences were sequenced per donor, around 20% of them non-productive. An early release that covered roughly 600 HLA-typed donors contained 300 to 350 gigabases of sequencing data and roughly 84 million unique TCR sequences. In a later genetic analysis, genome-wide SNP genotypes for about 55% of the 666 donors were used, and that subset was treated as a discovery cohort. To predict cytomegalovirus infection status, the study combined high-throughput TCR immunosequencing, statistical association of individual TCRs with disease status, and machine learning. Typing coverage varied by locus: roughly 620-630 donors for A, B, C, DRB1 and DQB1; approximately 520 for DQA1; 600 to 610 for DPA1; roughly 470 for DPB1. In an earlier analysis of over 550 of the donors, high-throughput TCR beta sequencing was used to judge whether each TCR beta V gene segment behaved as functional or pseudogenic. Every discovery cohort repertoire had been produced on one sequencing platform. Donor age, sex, ethnicity and CMV serostatus were collected together with the repertoire data. A few DR-DQ haplotypes were treated as single units for association and clustering because of strong linkage in the cohort. Class I and class II HLA loci were covered by the typing at four-digit resolution. The study was designed to test whether signatures of past pathogen exposure could be identified by cataloging public T cell receptors. In the later analysis, no new phenotypic data were used to find candidate immune exposures; instead, reliance was placed on TCR beta sequences and their occurrence across donors. The study profiled the T cell repertoires of under 850 subjects by immunosequencing and related them to cytomegalovirus serostatus. A separate validation cohort of approximately 130 different subjects was used in addition to the 666-subject first cohort. Among the 398 genotyped donors, around 81% belonged to the genetic ancestry cluster associated with self-reported Caucasian donors. A later analysis re-examined previously published TCR beta repertoires from roughly 650 donors and added high-resolution HLA genotyping to investigate patterns of TCR occurrence.

In total, over 600 healthy bone marrow donors made up the cohort. At the time of sampling, all cohort members were nominally healthy, though unrecorded immune exposures were likely present. The donor tested CMV seronegative, placing the donor among the 350 to 400 seronegative members of the cohort. Every donor gave a peripheral blood sample, and the peripheral blood mononuclear cells from that sample were used for TCR beta sequencing. Genomic DNA was extracted from the blood cell samples with the Qiagen DNeasy Blood Extraction Kit. Paper-wide results and their limitations: While some public TCRs were present in many individuals, most TCR sequences turned up only very rarely across donors. A later analysis found that HLA-associated TCR beta chains were more clonally expanded and had lower generation probabilities than equally common non-associated chains. A further reported finding was that TCR beta sequences accurately predicted the HLA-A and HLA-B alleles for most subjects in the first cohort. A total of 150 to 200 TCR beta chains were listed by the study as associated with cytomegalovirus. V-gene and J-gene trimming of TCR beta chains was associated with a missense DCLRE1C variant in a later genetic analysis, and the association was replicated in an independent cohort. Because the 87-base-pair reads could not distinguish some IMGT-functional V segments, including TRBV6-2 and TRBV6-3, those segments were excluded. Linkage disequilibrium might explain the correlated functional status among segregating V segments, but an unknown experimental factor could not be ruled out. The cohort was sequenced for TCR beta chains only, and without alpha or paired-chain data the features that could be detected were limited. Over 15 rarely observed V segments, including chromosome 9 orphons, were excluded from the earlier analysis of about 610 of the donors because counts were too low. According to a later analysis, most CMV-associated TCR beta chains appeared to be HLA-restricted, and the HLA associations seemed to be driven largely by CMV exposure. Several of the top co-occurrence clusters appeared to be linked to parvovirus B19, influenza, CMV and Epstein-Barr virus, according to a later analysis. It was suggested by the authors that the approach could potentially be generalized to other disease states and immunological phenotypes. Cytomegalovirus status was reported to be diagnosed by the classifier with high specificity and sensitivity in both the original and validation cohorts. In vitro tests confirmed that three of the cytomegalovirus-associated TCR beta chains recognize cytomegalovirus antigens. In a later analysis, about 16,000 TCR beta sequences were associated with specific HLA alleles at a false discovery rate of 0.05. In an earlier analysis of around 600 of the donors, most TCR beta V segments were observed in productive rearrangements about 87% or about 30% of the time, broadly matching IMGT annotations. Compared with the roughly 670-donor mean, donors in an Asian-associated ancestry cluster had fewer N-insertions in productive TCRs, according to a later genetic analysis. When HLA alleles, especially DR and DQ, strongly co-occurred, attributing TCR associations to individual alleles was difficult. Because HLA typing was missing for some donors at each locus, association tests included only the typed subset. The presence/absence analyses assumed that sequencing depth was roughly uniform across donors, and that assumption may not be true. CMV serostatus was the only immune exposure information available for the cohort. The sequencing pipeline was judged likely to have produced a cluster of highly shared sequence variants as a technical artifact. According to a later analysis, TCR association rates differed among HLA loci, with DRB1 alleles showing the most associated TCRs and HLA-C alleles showing the fewest.

The library was obtained by the immunoSEQ multiplex PCR assay. For the multiplex PCR, a mixture combining 60 forward primers for TCR Vbeta segments and 13 reverse primers for TCR Jbeta segments was used. A multiplex PCR assay on genomic DNA amplified the CDR3 region of rearranged TCR beta genes. Amplified TCR beta libraries were sequenced as 87-base-pair reads on the Illumina HiSeq System. The authors processed their data as follows. Across the 640 or so repertoires, a later analysis counted 80 million or so unique TCR beta chains, roughly 11 million of which were shared by at least two donors. A nearest-neighbor algorithm error-corrected the raw reads and collapsed the reads into unique sequences, merging closely related sequences to remove PCR and sequencing errors. To assign V, D and J gene segments, CDR3 sequences were aligned to IMGT reference sequences. Each retained sequence needed at least a six-nucleotide match to both a V gene segment and a J gene segment. A rearrangement counted as productive if the CDR3 had no stop codons and remained in frame with V and J, and every other rearrangement counted as non-productive. Following IMGT convention, CDR3 was defined as the stretch from the second conserved V-encoded cysteine up to the conserved J-encoded phenylalanine. Sequences without an unambiguous match to a single V gene segment were excluded from the earlier analysis of over 500 of the donors. In an earlier analysis of 587 of the donors, a V segment was called functional when productive rearrangements were above 56.7%, and segregating when the standard deviation between donors exceeded 5%. A statistical classification framework was developed to diagnose cytomegalovirus status using the catalog of TCR beta chain sequences. In a later analysis, TCR nucleotide sequences were compared against IMGT/GENE-DB human TR gene sequences so that V and J genes could be assigned. The TCRdist pipeline was used in a later analysis to assign CDR3 sequences and most-parsimonious VDJ recombination scenarios. A later analysis defined each TCR beta chain by its CDR3 amino acid sequence plus V-gene family, and excluded reads lacking a unique V-gene family. A later analysis removed 500 to 600 highly shared, low-generation-probability nucleotide sequences to deal with suspected cross-contamination and a sequencing artifact. For each public chain, a later analysis derived a clonal expansion index from normalized ranks of inferred template counts within each repertoire. In a later analysis, generation probabilities were computed with a VDJ recombination model fitted to out-of-frame rearrangements, and the resulting probabilities were checked against IGoR. In a later analysis, TCR-TCR, TCR-HLA and TCR-CMV co-occurrence was scored with hypergeometric tests, and a repertoire-size bias correction was applied to TCR pairs. False discovery rates were estimated in a later analysis by permuting HLA or CMV assignments 20 times. A later analysis grouped co-occurring TCRs with DBSCAN, adding TCRdist sequence similarity when clustering within HLA-allele-positive subsets. For co-occurrence clustering, repertoires with fewer than 30,000 or more than 120,000 public chains were excluded, along with a handful of repertoires with anomalous nucleotide sharing. TCRdb holds this immuneACCESS table with in-frame rearrangements only. Some clones are missing; in checked studies, unresolved V genes explain under half, and the rest has no known cause. V and J calls and clone size are copied from that table; D and trimming were computed from the DNA. The sample table records 100,000 or so clones; nearly 15% of these occur just once. 0.83% of the sample is in the top ten clones.

For CDR1 and CDR2, the germline V gene (reference sequence) lists SEHNR and FQNEAQ. Relative to germline, V is 7 bases shorter and J is 3 bases shorter, with 6 bases between their ends. The CDR3 goes from the cysteine to the phenylalanine over 11 residues. Here the CDR3 DNA is all that survives: 33 bases in frame from base 1. Material: PBMCs. The origin of this receptor is a female donor in good health and CMV-seronegative. The rearranged chain carries TRBV7-9 and TRBJ1-1; no D gene is confidently identified. The CDR3 reads CASKLDTEAFF. The DNA is as follows: TGTGCCAGCAAGCTGGACACTGAAGCTTTCTTT.